This T cell receptor (beta chain) appears in the sequencing data of a study of vaccination and CD4 T cells after COVID-19. At the Johns Hopkins FTIC core, DNA taken from cultured CD4+ T cells was sequenced by way of the Oncomine TCR Beta short-read assay. Cultured CD4+ T cells yielded the extracted genomic DNA. Using its own MiXCR run on the PCR reads, TCRdb lists one record per CDR3 protein. This repertoire shows 8,500 to 14,000 distinct CDR3 sequences, approximately 39% found once; its top ten account for 20% to 25%. The CDR3 is 12 residues long. The ends were cut back, 7 bases at V and 2 bases at J, with 9 bases in the middle. Sample treatment: approximately 9-day PBMC culture with coronavirus spike peptide pools or control peptides (ViraFEST assay). The collection of CD4+ T cells from the unexposed donor took place before the COVID-19 pandemic (2011-2018). Concerning this clonotype itself: Antigen: not known.

The sequence was collected from a human donor in good health. Material: CD4+ T cells from blood, cultured in vitro. The rearrangement joins TRBV12-3 or TRBV12-4 to TRBJ2-7; D gene uncertain. The chain's CDR3 is CASKGRTYEQYF. The DNA for the CDR3 is TGTGCCAGCAAAGGCAGAACCTACGAGCAGTACTTC.